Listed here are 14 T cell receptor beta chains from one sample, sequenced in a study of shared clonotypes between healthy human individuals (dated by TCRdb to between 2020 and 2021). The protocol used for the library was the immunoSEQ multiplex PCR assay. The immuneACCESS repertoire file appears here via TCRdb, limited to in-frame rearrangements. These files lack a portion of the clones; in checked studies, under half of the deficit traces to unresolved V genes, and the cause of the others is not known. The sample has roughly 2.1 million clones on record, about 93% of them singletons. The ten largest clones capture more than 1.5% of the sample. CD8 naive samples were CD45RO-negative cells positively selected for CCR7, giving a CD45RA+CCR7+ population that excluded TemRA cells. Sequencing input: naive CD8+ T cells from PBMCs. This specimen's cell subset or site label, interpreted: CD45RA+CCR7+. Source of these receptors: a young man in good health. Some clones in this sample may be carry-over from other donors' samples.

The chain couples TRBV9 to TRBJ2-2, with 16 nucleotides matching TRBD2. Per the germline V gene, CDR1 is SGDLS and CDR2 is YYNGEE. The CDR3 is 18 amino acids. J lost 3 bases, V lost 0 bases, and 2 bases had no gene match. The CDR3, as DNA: TGTGCCAGCAGCGTAGGGGGACTAGCGGGAGGGCACACCGGGGAGCTGTTTTTT. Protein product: CASSVGGLAGGHTGELFF.

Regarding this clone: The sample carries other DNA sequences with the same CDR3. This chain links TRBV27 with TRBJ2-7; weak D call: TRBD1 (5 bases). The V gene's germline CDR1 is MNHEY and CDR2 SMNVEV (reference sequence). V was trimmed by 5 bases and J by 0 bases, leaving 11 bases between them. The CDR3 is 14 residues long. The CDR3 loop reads CASSPYRSSYEQYF. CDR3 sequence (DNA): TGTGCCAGCAGTCCGTACAGGAGCTCCTACGAGCAGTACTTC.

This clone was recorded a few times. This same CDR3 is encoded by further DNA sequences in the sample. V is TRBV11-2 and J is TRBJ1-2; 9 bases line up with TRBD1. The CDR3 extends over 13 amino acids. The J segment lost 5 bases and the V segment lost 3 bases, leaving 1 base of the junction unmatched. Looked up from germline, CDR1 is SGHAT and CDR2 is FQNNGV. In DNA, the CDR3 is TGTGCCAGCAGCTTCGGGACAGGGTATGGCTACACCTTC. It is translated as CASSFGTGYGYTF.

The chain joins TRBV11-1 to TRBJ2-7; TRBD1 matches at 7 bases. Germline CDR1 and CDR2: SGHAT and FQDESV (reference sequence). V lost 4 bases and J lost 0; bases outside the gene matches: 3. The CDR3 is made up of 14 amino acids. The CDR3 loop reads CASSSTGFSYEQYF. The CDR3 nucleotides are TGTGCCAGCAGCTCGACAGGGTTCTCCTACGAGCAGTACTTC.

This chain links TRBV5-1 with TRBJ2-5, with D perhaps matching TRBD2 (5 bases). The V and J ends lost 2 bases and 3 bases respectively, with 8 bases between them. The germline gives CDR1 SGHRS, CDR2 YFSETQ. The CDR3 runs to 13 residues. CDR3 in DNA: TGCGCCAGCAGCTTTGGACTTAAAGAGACCCAGTACTTC. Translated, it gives CASSFGLKETQYF.

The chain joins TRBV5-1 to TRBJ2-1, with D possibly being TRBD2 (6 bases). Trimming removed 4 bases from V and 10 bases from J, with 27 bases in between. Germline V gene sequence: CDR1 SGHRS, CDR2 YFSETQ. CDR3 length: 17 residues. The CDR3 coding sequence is TGCGCCAGCAGCCCCCCCCCGGGGGACGAGCTTCCAAGCGAGCAGTTCTTC. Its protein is CASSPPPGDELPSEQFF.

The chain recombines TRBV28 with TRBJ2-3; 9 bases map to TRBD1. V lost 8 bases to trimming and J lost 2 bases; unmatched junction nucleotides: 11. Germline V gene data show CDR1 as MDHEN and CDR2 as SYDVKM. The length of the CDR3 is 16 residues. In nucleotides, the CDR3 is TGTGCCAGCGCTCCCCCAGGGACAGGGACCACAGATACGCAGTATTTT. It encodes CASAPPGTGTTDTQYF. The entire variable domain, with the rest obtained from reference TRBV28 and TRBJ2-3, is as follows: DVKVTQSSRYLVKRTGEKVFLECVQDMDHENMFWYRQDPGLGLRLIYFSYDVKMKEKGDIPEGYSVSREKKERFSLILESASTNQTSMYLCASAPPGTGTTDTQYFGPGTRLTVL.

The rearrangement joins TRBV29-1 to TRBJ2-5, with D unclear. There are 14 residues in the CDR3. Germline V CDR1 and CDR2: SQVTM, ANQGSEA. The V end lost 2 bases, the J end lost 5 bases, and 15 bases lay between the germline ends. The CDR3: CSVERNSPWETQYF. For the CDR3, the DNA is TGCAGCGTTGAACGTAACAGCCCCTGGGAGACCCAGTACTTC.

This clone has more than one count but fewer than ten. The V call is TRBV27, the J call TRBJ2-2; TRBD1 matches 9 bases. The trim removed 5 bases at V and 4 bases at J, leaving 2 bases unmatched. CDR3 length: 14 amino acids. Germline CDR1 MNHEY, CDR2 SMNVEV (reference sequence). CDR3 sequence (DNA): TGTGCCAGCAGTCAGACAGGGGGCACCGGGGAGCTGTTTTTT. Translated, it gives CASSQTGGTGELFF.

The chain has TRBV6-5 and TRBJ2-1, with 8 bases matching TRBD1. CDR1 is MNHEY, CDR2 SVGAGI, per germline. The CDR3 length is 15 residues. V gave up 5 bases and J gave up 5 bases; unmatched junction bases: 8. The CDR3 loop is CASSLFQGAHNEQFF. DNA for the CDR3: TGTGCCAGCAGTCTCTTCCAGGGGGCCCACAATGAGCAGTTCTTC.

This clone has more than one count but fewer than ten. CDR3 amino acids: CASSWGLAGADTQYF. CDR3 sequence (DNA): TGTGCCAGCAGTTGGGGACTAGCGGGAGCAGATACGCAGTATTTT. The chain is built from TRBV27 and TRBJ2-3, with 14 nucleotides matching TRBD2. Germline CDR1 reads MNHEY; CDR2 reads SMNVEV (reference sequence). V trimming: 4 bases; J trimming: 4 bases; junction bases outside the gene matches: 1. This CDR3 has 15 amino acids.

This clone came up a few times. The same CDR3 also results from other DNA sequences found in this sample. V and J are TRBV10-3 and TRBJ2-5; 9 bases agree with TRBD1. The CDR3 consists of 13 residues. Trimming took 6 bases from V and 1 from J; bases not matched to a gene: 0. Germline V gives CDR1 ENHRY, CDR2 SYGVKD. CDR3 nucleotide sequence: TGTGCCATCAGGGACAGGGGCCAAGAGACCCAGTACTTC. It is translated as CAIRDRGQETQYF.

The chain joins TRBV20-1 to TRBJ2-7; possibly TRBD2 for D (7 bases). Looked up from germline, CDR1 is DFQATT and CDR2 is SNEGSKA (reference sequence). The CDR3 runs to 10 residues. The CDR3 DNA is TGCAGTGTGGGCGGGGGCGAATCGGTCGTC. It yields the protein CSVGGGESVV.

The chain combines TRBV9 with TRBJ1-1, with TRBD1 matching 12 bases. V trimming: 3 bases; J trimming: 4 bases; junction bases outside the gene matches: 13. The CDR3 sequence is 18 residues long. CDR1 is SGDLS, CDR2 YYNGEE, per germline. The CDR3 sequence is CASSAPGTGGISSTEAFF. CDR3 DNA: TGTGCCAGCAGCGCACCCGGGACAGGGGGCATTTCGAGCACTGAAGCTTTCTTT.